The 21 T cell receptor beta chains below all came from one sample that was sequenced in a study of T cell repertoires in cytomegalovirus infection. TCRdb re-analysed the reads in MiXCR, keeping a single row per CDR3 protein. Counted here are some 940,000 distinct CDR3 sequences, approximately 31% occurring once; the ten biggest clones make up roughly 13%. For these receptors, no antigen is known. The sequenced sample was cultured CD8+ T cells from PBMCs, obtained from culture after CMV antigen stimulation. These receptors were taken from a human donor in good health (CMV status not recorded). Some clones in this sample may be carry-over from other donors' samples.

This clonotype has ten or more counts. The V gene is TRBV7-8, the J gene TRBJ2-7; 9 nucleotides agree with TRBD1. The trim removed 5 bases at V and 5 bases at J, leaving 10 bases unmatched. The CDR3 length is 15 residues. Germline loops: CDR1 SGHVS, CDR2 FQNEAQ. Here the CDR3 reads CASSPRDRASDEQYF. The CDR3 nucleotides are TGTGCCAGCAGCCCGAGGGACAGGGCGTCGGACGAGCAGTACTTC.

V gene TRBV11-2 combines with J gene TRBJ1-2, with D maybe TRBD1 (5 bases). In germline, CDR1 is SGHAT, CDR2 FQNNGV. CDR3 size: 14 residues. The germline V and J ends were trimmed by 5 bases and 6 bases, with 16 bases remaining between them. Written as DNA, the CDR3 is TGTGCCAGCAGCCGCGGGACGGACGGAGATGGCTACACCTTC. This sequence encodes CASSRGTDGDGYTF.

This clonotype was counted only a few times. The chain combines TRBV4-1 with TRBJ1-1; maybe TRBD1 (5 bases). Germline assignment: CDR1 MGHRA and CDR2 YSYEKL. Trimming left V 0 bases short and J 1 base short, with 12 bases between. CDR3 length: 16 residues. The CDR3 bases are TGCGCCAGCAGCCAAGATAGTGGGGCTGGGAACACTGAAGCTTTCTTT. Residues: CASSQDSGAGNTEAFF.

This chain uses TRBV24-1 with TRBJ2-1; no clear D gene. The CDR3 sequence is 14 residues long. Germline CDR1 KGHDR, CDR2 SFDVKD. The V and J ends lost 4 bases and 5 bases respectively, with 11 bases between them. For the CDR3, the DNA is TGTGCCACCAGTGACCACGGACGGAACAATGAGCAGTTCTTC. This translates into CATSDHGRNNEQFF.

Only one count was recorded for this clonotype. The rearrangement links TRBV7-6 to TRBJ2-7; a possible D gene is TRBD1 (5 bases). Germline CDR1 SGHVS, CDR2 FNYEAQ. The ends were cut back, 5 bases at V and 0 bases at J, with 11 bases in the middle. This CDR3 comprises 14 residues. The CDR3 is CASSRGDSSYEQYF. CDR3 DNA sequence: TGTGCCAGCAGCCGAGGAGACAGCTCCTACGAGCAGTACTTC.

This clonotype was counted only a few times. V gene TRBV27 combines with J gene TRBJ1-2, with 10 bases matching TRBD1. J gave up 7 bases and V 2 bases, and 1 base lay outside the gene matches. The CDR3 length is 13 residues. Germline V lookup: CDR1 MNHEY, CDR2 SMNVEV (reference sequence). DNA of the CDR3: TGTGCCAGCAGTTTAGGGGACAGGGGTGGCTACACCTTC. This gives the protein CASSLGDRGGYTF.

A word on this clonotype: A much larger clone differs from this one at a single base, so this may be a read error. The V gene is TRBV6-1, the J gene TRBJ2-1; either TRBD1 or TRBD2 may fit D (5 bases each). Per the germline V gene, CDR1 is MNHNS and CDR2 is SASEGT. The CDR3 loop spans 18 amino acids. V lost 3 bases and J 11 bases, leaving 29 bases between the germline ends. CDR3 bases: TGTGCCAGCAGTGATTCGTTCCTCCACACAGGCCGGGATCGTAAGCAGTTCTTC. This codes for CASSDSFLHTGRDRKQFF.

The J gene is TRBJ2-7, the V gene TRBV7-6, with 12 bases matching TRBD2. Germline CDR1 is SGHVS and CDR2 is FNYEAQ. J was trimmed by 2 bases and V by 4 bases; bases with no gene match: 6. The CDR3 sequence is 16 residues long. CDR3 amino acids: CASSSTSGGPAYEQYV. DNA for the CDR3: TGTGCCAGCAGCTCGACTAGCGGGGGCCCTGCCTACGAGCAGTACGTC.

The CDR3 DNA reads as TGTGCCAGCAGCCAAGAAAGAGTGACGGACTCCTACGAGCAGTACTTC. This codes for CASSQERVTDSYEQYF. This chain joins TRBV4-2 and TRBJ2-7, with unresolved D. The CDR3 has 16 residues. Germline V gives CDR1 LGHNA, CDR2 YNFKEQ. Trimming pared 0 bases from V and 0 bases from J, leaving 12 bases between.

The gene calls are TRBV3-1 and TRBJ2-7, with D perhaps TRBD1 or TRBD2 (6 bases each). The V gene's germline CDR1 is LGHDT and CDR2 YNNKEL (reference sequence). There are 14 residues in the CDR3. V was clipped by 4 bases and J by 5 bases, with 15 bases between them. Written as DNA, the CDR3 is TGTGCCAGCAGCCCGGCGGGACATCTCCACGAGCAGTACGTC. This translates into CASSPAGHLHEQYV.

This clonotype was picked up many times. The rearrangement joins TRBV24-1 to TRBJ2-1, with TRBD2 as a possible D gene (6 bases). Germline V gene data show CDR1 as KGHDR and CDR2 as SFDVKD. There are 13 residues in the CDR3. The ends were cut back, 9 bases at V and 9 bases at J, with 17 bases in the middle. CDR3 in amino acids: CATEGGATGEQFF. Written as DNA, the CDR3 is TGTGCCACCGAGGGCGGGGCCACTGGTGAGCAGTTCTTC.

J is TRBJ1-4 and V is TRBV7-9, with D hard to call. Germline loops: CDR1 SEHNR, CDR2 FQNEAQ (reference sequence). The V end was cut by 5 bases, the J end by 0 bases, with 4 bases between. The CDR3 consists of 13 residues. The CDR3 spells CASSATTNEKLFF. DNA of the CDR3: TGTGCCAGCAGCGCCACAACTAATGAAAAACTGTTTTTT.

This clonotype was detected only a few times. The CDR3 DNA is TGTGCCAGCAGTTTACGCTGGGGGGAGACCCAGTACTTC. This sequence encodes CASSLRWGETQYF. This chain uses TRBV12-3 or TRBV12-4 with TRBJ2-5; D is tentatively TRBD1 or TRBD2 (5 bases each). Trimming shortened V by 2 bases and J by 5 bases, and 9 bases separated the two germline ends. This CDR3 contains 13 residues.

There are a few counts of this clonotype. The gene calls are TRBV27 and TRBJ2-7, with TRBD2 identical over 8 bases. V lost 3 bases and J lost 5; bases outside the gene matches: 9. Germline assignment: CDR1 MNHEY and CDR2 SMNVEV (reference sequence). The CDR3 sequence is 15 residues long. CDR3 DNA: TGTGCCAGCAGTTTCCCCGGGGGGGAGGTGAACGAGCAGTACGTC. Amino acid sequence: CASSFPGGEVNEQYV.

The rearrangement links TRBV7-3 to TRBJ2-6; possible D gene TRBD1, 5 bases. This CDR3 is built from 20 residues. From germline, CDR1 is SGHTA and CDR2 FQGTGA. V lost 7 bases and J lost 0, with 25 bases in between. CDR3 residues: CASTDPRTNLWYSGANVLTF. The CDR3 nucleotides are TGTGCCAGCACCGACCCGAGGACAAACCTCTGGTACTCTGGGGCCAACGTCCTGACTTTC.

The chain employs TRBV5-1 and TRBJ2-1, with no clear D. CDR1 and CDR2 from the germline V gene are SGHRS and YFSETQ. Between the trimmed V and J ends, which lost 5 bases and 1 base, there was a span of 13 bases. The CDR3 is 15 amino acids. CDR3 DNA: TGCGCCAGCAGTCCATACCACATATCCTACAATGAGCAGTTCTTC. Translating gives CASSPYHISYNEQFF.

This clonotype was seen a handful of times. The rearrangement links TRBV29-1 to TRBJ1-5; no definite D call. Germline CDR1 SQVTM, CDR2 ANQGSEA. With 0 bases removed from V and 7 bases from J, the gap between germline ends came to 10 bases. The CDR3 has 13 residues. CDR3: CSVEEVNPQPQHF. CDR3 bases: TGCAGCGTTGAAGAGGTAAACCCCCAGCCCCAGCATTTT.

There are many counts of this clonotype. This CDR3 reads CASSLAPASGAFIDGIQYF. The DNA of the CDR3 is TGTGCCAGCAGCTTAGCGCCGGCTAGCGGGGCCTTCATTGACGGCATTCAGTACTTC. This chain connects TRBV7-6 to TRBJ2-4; 9 nucleotides line up with TRBD2. The junction had 18 bases not matched to a gene; V was cut back by 0 bases and J by 9 bases. The CDR3 covers 19 residues. Germline assignment: CDR1 SGHVS and CDR2 FNYEAQ.

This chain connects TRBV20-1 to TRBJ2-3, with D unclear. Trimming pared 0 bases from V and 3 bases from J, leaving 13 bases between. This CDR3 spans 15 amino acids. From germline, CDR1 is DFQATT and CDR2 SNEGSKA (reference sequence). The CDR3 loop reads CSARENWLSTDTQYF. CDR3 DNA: TGCAGTGCTAGAGAGAATTGGCTGTCGACAGATACGCAGTATTTT.

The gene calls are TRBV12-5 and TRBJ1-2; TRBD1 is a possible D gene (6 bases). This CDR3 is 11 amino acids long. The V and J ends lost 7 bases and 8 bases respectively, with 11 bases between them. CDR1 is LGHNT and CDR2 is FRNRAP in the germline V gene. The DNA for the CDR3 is TGTGCTAGTGTCCTGGGGACAGGCTACACCTTC. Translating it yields CASVLGTGYTF. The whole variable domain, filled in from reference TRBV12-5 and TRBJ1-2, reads DARVTQTPRHKVTEMGQEVTMRCQPILGHNTVFWYRQTMMQGLELLAYFRNRAPLDDSGMPKDRFSAEMPDATLATLKIQPSEPRDSAVYFCASVLGTGYTFGSGTRLTVV.

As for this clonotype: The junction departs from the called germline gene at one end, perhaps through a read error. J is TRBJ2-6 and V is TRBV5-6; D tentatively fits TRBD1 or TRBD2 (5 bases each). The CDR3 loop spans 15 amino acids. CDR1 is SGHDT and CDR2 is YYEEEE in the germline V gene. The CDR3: CVSSSGRPGANVLTF. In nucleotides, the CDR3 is TGTGTCAGCAGCTCGGGACGGCCTGGGGCCAACGTCCTGACTTTC.